This T cell receptor beta chain is drawn from a study of blood T cell repertoires in COVID-19. About the study: Acute and convalescent COVID-19 samples came from the United States, Italy and Spain.

The repertoire was sequenced with immunoSEQ multiplex PCR; TCRdb's copy has only in-frame clones and lacks some. The sample shows about 340,000 clones, 80% to 95% of them seen only once. Trimming stripped 2 bases from V and 1 base from J, with 8 bases between. This CDR3 is built from 14 residues. CDR1 is LNHDA, CDR2 SQIVND, per germline (reference sequence). This receptor was obtained from a woman in her twenties or thirties who had recovered from COVID-19. The sample taken for sequencing was PBMCs or T cells enriched from blood (not recorded which). The chain links TRBV19 to TRBJ1-2; possible D gene TRBD1, 5 bases. CDR3 coding DNA: TGTGCCAGTAGTATACGGACACGTAACTATGGCTACACCTTC. It is translated as CASSIRTRNYGYTF.